The 5 T cell receptor beta chains given below trace back to one sample, sequenced in a study of cytomegalovirus exposure and HLA in healthy donors. In the PCR, 60 Vbeta and 13 Jbeta primers were used. The assay was immunoSEQ multiplex PCR, and TCRdb's table has in-frame clones only and misses some. The sample holds about 200,000 clones, around 79% seen once. The specimen was PBMCs. These receptors were taken from a male donor in good health and CMV-seropositive.

V usage is TRBV27 and J usage is TRBJ1-2; 9 nucleotides align to TRBD1. Germline V gene lookup returns CDR1 MNHEY and CDR2 SMNVEV (reference sequence). Germline trimming cut 4 bases from V and 5 bases from J; bases unmatched to any gene: 5. This CDR3 is built from 14 residues. CDR3 protein: CASSSGQGTYGYTF. CDR3 nucleotide sequence: TGTGCCAGCAGTTCGGGACAGGGTACTTATGGCTACACCTTC.

The genes are TRBV5-5 and TRBJ1-4; TRBD1 matches at 11 bases. The CDR3 contains 16 residues. Germline V gene lookup returns CDR1 SGHKS and CDR2 YYEKEE (reference sequence). Germline trimming cut 2 bases from V and 8 bases from J; bases unmatched to any gene: 8. The CDR3 coding sequence is TGTGCCAGCAGCTTCGGAAGGACAGGGGGCAGGGAAAAACTGTTTTTT. It codes for CASSFGRTGGREKLFF. Filled out from reference TRBV5-5 and TRBJ1-4, the complete variable domain reads DAGVTQSPTHLIKTRGQQVTLRCSPISGHKSVSWYQQVLGQGPQFIFQYYEKEERGRGNFPDRFSARQFPNYSSELNVNALLLGDSALYLCASSFGRTGGREKLFFGSGTQLSVL.

The J gene is TRBJ1-2, the V gene TRBV7-2; maybe TRBD1 (5 bases). The CDR3 has 15 residues. Between the trimmed V and J ends, which lost 5 bases and 1 base, there was a span of 14 bases. Germline V gene sequence: CDR1 SGHTA, CDR2 FQGNSA. CDR3 in DNA: TGTGCCAGCAGCGGCCGGGACTCCGGTAACTATGGCTACACCTTC. This codes for CASSGRDSGNYGYTF.

The V and J genes are TRBV19 and TRBJ2-7, with a tentative D call TRBD2 (6 bases). The CDR3 runs to 17 residues. CDR1 and CDR2 from the germline V gene are LNHDA and SQIVND (reference sequence). The germline V and J ends were trimmed by 4 bases and 2 bases, with 21 bases remaining between them. The CDR3 is CASSTTPGRGATYEQYF. The CDR3 DNA follows: TGTGCCAGTAGTACCACCCCAGGGCGCGGGGCCACCTACGAGCAGTACTTC. The whole variable domain, filled in from reference TRBV19 and TRBJ2-7, reads DGGITQSPKYLFRKEGQNVTLSCEQNLNHDAMYWYRQDPGQGLRLIYYSQIVNDFQKGDIAEGYSVSREKKESFPLTVTSAQKNPTAFYLCASSTTPGRGATYEQYFGPGTRLTVT.

This clone has a handful of counts. This chain uses TRBV6-6 with TRBJ2-1; TRBD2 aligns across 7 bases. The CDR3 length is 13 residues. The junction had 6 bases not matched to a gene; V was cut back by 8 bases and J by 5 bases. Germline loops: CDR1 MNHNY, CDR2 SVGAGI (reference sequence). CDR3 sequence (DNA): TGTGCCAGCGGCCCGGGACTAAACAATGAGCAGTTCTTC. This translates into CASGPGLNNEQFF.